This TCR beta chain was documented in a study of response to subunit inactivated influenza vaccine. TCRdb redid the calling of the RT-PCR reads with MiXCR, one entry per CDR3 protein. This sample has just over 300,000 distinct CDR3 sequences, with 21% found just once. Germline CDR1 and CDR2: SGHRS and YFSETQ. Germline trimming cut 0 bases from V and 4 bases from J; bases unmatched to any gene: 11. This CDR3 is 17 amino acids long. Regarding the study as a whole: Authors proposed each seasonal influenza vaccination draws in few new T cells.

Many counts were recorded for this clonotype. Its matching antigen is unknown. The chain joins TRBV5-1 to TRBJ1-1, with 8 nucleotides matching TRBD1. This clonotype originated in a man aged 45-69 years who received an inactivated influenza vaccine. This specimen was PBMCs from blood, taken roughly 20 months after vaccination. DNA of the CDR3: TGCGCCAGCAGCTTGGCCCAGGGGGCCCTCGGTAGCACTGAAGCTTTCTTT. This encodes CASSLAQGALGSTEAFF.